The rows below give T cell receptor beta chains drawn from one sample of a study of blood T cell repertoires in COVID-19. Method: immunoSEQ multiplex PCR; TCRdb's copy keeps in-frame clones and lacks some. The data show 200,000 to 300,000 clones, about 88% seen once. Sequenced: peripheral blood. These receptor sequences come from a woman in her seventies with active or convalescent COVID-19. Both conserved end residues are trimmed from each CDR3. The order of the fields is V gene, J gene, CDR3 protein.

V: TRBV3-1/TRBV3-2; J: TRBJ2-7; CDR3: ASSQASRRDRGLNEQY
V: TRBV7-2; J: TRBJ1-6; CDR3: ASSLPGGLGSPLH
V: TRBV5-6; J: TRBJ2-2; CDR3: ASSLTGLHTGELF
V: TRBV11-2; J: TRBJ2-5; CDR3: ASSHLGSGETQY
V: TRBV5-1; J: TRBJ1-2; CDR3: ASSSGQGNYGYT
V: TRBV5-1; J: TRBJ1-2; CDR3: ASSPGTGGLYGYT
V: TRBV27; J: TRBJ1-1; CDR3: ASSSVNTEAF
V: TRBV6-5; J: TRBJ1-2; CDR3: ASSYSVAGDGGYT
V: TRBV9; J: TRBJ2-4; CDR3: ASSVEAARSFQY
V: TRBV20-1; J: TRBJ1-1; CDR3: SASVPGEGTEAF
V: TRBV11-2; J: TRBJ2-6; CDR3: ASSLVVAGGGGANVLT
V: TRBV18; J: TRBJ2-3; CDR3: ASSPQVGVTDTQY
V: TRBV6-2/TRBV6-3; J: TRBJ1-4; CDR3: ASSSAGQGNEKLF
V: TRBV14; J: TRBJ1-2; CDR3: ASSQGLFNYGYT
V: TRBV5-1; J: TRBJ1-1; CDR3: ASSLDGGTEAF
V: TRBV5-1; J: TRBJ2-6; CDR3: ASRREQGAANVLT
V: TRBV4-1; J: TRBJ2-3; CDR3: ASSQEVAGASTDTQY
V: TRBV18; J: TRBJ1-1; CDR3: ASREQGANTEAF
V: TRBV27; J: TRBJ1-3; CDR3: ASSLSPRSGNTIY
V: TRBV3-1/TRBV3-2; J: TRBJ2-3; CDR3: ASSQGGQREVTDTQY
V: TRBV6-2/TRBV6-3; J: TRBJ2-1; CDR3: ASSYPTAGYYNEQF
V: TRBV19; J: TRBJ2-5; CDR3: ASSLTITGKETQY
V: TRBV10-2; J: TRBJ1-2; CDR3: ASSEGAGGYT
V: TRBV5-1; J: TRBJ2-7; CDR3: ASSRGTGRLYEQY
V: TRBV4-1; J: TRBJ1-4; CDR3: ASSQVFGLLNEKLF
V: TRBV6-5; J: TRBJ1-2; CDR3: ASSYLDYNYGYT
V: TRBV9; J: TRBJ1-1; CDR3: ASSGGRRLNTEAF
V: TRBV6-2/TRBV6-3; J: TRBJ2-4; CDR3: ASSFSSRGQGDLAKNIQY
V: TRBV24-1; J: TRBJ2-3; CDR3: ATAGLTDTQY
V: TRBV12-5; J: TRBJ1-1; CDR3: ASGLGGGTEAF
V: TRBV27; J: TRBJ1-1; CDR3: ASSLIRGVKTTEAF
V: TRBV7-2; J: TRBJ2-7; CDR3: ASSSSSRDIYEQY
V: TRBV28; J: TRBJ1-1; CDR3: ASSPVLLQGSGTEAF
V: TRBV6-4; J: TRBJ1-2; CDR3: ASRQGANGHNYGYT
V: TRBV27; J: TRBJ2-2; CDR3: ASSLGHNTGELF
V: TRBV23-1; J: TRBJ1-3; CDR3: ASSLHRGRLRHPLRRIVDTIY
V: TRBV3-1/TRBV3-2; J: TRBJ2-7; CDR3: ASSQGNGGSYEQY
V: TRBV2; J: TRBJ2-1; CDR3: ASSGLAGINEQF
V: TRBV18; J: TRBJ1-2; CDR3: ASSPRTGVNYGYT
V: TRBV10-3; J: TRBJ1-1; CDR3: AISLGGFSNDMNTEAF
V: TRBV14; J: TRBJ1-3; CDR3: ASSHGQGSFSGNTIY
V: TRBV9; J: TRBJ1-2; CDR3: ASSVATGNYGYT
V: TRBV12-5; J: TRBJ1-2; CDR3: ASGADRTLYGYT
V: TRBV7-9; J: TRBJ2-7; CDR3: ASSLNLAGTYEQY
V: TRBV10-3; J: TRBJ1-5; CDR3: AISEGHRNQPQH
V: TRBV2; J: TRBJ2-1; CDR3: ASKFQTGRVDEQF
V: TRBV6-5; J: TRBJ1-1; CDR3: ASIPRGASEAF
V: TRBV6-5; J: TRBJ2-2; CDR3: ASSLLQGDGELF
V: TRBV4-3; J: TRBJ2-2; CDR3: ASSQDGGGELF
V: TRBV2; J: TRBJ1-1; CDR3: ATSPDRVNTEAF
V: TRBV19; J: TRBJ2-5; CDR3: ASRNGEETQY
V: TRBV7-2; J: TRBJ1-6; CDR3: ASSSGSSSYNSPLH
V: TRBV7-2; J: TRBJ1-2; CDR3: ASSNRSSGFYGYT
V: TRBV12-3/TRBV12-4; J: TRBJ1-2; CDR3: ASSPGQASGYT
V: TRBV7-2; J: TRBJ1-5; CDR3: ASSHRVSNQPQH
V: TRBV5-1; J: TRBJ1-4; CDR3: ASSLAGAGQREKLF
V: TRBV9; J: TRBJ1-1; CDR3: ASSVTGAWNTEAF
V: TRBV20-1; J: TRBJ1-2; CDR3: SARRPGGYT